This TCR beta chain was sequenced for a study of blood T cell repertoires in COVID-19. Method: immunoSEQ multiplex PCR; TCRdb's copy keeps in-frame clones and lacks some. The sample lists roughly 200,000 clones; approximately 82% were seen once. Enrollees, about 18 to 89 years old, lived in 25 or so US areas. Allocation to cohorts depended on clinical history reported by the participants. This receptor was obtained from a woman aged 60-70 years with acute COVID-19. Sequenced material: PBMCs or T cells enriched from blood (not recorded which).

The CDR3 DNA is TGTGCCAGCAGTGAAGCGTATTGGCCCGGGGAGCTGTTTTTT. Its protein is CASSEAYWPGELFF. This chain uses TRBV6-1 with TRBJ2-2; D is unresolved. This CDR3 spans 14 amino acids. Trimming removed 0 bases from V and 6 bases from J, with 8 bases in between. Germline assignment: CDR1 MNHNS and CDR2 SASEGT.